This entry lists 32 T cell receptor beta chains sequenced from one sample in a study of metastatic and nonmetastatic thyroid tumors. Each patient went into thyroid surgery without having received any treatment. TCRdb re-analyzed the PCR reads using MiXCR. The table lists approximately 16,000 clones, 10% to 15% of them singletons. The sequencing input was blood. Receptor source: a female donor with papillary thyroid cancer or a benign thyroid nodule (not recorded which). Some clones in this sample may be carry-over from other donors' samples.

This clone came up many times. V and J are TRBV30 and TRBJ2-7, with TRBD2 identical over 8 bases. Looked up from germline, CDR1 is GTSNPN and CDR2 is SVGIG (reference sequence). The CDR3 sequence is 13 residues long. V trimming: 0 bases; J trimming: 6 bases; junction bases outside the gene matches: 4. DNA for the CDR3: TGTGCCTGGAGTGTATATCTAGCGGGCGAGCAGTACTTC. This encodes CAWSVYLAGEQYF. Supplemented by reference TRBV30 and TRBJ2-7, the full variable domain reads SQTIHQWPATLVQPVGSPLSLECTVEGTSNPNLYWYRQAAGRGLQLLFYSVGIGQISSEVPQNLSASRPQDRQFILSSKKLLLSDSGFYLCAWSVYLAGEQYFGPGTRLTVT.

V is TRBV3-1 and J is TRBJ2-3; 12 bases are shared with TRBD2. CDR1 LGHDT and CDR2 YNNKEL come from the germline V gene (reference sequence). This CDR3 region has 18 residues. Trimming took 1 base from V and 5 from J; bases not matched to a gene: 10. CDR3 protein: CASSQGVGLLAGGDTQYF. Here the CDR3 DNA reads TGTGCCAGCAGCCAAGGCGTGGGGCTACTAGCGGGGGGAGATACGCAGTATTTT.

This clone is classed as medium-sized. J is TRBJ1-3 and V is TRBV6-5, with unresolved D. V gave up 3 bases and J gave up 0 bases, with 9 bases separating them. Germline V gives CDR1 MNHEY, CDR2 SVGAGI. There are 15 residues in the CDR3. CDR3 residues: CASSYLADSGNTIYF. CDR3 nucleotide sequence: TGTGCCAGCAGTTATCTGGCAGACTCTGGAAACACCATATATTTT.

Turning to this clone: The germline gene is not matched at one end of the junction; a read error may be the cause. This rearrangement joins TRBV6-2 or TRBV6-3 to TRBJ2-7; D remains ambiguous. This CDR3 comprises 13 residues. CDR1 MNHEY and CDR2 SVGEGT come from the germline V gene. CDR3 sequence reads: CASIPLDVYEHYF. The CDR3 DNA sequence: TGTGCCAGCATTCCCCTGGACGTTTACGAGCATTACTTC.

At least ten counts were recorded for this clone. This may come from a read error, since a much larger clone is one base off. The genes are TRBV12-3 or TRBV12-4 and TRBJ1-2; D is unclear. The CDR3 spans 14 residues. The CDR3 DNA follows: TGTGCCAGCAGTACGGCAGGCGTAACCTATGGCAACACCTTC. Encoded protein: CASSTAGVTYGNTF.

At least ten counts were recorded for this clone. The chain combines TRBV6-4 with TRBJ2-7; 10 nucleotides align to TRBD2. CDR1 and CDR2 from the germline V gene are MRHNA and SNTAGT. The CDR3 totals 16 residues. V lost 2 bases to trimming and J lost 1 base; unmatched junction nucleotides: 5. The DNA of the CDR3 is TGTGCCAGCAGTGACGTAGGACTAGCGGCTTCCTACGAGCAGTACTTC. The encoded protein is CASSDVGLAASYEQYF.

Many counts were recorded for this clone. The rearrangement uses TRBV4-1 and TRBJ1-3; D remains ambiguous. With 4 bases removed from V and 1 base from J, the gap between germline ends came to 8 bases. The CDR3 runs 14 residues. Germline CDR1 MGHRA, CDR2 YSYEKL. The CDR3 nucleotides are TGCGCCAGCAGCCCCTGGGGATCTGGAAACACCATATATTTT. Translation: CASSPWGSGNTIYF.

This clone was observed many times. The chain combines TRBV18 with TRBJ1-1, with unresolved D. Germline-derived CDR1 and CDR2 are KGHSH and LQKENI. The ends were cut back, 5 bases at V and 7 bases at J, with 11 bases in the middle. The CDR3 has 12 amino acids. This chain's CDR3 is CASSTYLYEAFF. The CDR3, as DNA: TGTGCCAGCTCAACCTATTTATATGAAGCTTTCTTT.

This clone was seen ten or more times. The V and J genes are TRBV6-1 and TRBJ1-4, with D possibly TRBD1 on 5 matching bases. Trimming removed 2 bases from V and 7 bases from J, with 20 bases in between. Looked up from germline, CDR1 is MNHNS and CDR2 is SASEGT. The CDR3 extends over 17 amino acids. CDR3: CASSESTMWGRVEKLFF. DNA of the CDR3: TGTGCCAGCAGTGAATCTACGATGTGGGGACGGGTTGAAAAACTGTTTTTT.

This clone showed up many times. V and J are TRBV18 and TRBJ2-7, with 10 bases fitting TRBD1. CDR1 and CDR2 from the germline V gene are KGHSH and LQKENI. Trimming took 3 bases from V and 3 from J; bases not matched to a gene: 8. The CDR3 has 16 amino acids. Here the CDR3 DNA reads TGTGCCAGCTCACCGTGGCGGACAGGGGGTTTCTACGAGCAGTACTTC. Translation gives CASSPWRTGGFYEQYF.

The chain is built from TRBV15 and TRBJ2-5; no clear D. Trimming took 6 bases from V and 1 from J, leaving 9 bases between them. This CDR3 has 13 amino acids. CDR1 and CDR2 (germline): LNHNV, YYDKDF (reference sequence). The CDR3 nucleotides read TGTGCCACCAGAATAGGAGTCCAAGAGACCCAGTACTTC. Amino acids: CATRIGVQETQYF.

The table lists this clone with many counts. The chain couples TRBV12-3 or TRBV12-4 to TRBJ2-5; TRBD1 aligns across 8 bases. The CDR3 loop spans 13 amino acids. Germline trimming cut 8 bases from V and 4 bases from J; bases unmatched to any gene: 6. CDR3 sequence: CASHTTGGETQYF. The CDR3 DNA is TGTGCCAGCCACACCACAGGGGGAGAGACCCAGTACTTC.

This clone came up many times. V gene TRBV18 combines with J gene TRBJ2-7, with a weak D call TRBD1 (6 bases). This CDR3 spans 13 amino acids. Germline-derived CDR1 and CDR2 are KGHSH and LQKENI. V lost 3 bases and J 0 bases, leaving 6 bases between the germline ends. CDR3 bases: TGTGCCAGCTCACCGGACAGCTCCTACGAGCAGTACTTC. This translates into CASSPDSSYEQYF.

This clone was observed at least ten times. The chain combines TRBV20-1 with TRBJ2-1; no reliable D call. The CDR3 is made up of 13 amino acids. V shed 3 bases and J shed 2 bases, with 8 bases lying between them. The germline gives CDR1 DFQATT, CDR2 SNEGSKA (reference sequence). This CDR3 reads CSARGSTYNEQFF. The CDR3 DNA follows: TGCAGTGCTAGGGGGTCCACCTACAATGAGCAGTTCTTC.

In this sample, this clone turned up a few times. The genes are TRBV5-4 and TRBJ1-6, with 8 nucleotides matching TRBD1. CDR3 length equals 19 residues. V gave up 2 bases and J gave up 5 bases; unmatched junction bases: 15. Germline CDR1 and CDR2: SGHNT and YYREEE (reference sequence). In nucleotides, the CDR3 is TGTGCCAGCAGCTTATGGACAGGGTACACGACTATGGATAATTCACCCCTCCACTTT. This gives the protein CASSLWTGYTTMDNSPLHF. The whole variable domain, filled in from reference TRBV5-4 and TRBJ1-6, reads ETGVTQSPTHLIKTRGQQVTLRCSSQSGHNTVSWYQQALGQGPQFIFQYYREEENGRGNFPPRFSGLQFPNYSSELNVNALELDDSALYLCASSLWTGYTTMDNSPLHFGNGTRLTVT.

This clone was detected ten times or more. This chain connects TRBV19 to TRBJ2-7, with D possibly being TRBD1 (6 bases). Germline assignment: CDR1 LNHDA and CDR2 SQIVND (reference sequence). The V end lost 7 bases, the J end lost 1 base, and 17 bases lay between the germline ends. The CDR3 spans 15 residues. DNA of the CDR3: TGTGCCAGTACCCCGGGACACTCGAGATCCTACGAGCAGTACTTC. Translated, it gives CASTPGHSRSYEQYF.

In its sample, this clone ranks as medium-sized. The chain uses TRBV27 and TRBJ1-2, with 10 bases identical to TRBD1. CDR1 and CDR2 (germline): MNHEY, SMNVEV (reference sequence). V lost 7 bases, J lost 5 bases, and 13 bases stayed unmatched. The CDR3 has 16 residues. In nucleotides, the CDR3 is TGTGCCAGCATGGGGACAGGGGTTTATTCAGGGTATGGCTACACCTTC. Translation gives CASMGTGVYSGYGYTF.

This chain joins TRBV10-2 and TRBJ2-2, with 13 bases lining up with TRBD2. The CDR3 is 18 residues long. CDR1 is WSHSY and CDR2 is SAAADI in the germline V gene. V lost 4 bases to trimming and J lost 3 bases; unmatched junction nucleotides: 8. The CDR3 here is CASSATPGLAGDTGELFF. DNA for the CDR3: TGCGCCAGCAGTGCAACACCAGGACTAGCGGGAGACACCGGGGAGCTGTTTTTT.

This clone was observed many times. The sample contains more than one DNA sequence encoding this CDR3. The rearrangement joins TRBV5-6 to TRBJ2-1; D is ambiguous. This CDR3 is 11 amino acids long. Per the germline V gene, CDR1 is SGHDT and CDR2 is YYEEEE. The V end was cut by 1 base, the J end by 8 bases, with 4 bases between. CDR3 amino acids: CASSLLYEQFF. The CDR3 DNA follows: TGTGCCAGCAGCTTGTTGTATGAGCAGTTCTTC.

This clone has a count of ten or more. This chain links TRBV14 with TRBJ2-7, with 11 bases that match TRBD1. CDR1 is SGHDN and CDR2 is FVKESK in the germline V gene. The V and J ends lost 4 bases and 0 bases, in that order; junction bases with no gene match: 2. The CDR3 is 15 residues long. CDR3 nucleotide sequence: TGTGCCAGCAGCCGGGACAGGGGGAGCTCCTACGAGCAGTACTTC. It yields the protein CASSRDRGSSYEQYF.

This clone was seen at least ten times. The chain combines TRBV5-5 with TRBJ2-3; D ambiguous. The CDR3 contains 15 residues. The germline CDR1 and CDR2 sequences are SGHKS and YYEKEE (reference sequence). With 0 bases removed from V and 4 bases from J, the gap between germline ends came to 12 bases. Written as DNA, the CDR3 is TGTGCCAGCAGCTTGGCCCCGTCCGTAGCAGATACGCAGTATTTT. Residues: CASSLAPSVADTQYF. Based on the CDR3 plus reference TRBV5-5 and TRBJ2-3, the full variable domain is DAGVTQSPTHLIKTRGQQVTLRCSPISGHKSVSWYQQVLGQGPQFIFQYYEKEERGRGNFPDRFSARQFPNYSSELNVNALLLGDSALYLCASSLAPSVADTQYFGPGTRLTVL.

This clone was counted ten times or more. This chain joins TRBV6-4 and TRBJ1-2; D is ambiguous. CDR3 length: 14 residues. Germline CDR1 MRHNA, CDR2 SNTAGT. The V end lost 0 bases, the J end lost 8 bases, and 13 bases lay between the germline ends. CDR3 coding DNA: TGTGCCAGCAGTGACTCCTATCCGGCTAAAGGCTACACCTTC. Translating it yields CASSDSYPAKGYTF.

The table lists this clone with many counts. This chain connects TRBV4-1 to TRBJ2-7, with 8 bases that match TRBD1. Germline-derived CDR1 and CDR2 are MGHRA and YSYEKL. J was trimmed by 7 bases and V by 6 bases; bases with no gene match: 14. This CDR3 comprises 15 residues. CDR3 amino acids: CASSLLQGAPGEQYF. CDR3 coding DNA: TGCGCCAGCAGTTTGTTGCAGGGGGCGCCGGGGGAGCAGTACTTC.

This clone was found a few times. The DNA for the CDR3 is TGTGCCAGCAGTTACTACTTCGTTAGGGGATCCAAAGACGAGCAGTACTTC. Its translation: CASSYYFVRGSKDEQYF. This chain connects TRBV6-5 to TRBJ2-7; tentative D call: TRBD1 (5 bases). Trimming removed 1 base from V and 5 bases from J, with 21 bases in between. The germline gives CDR1 MNHEY, CDR2 SVGAGI. This CDR3 comprises 17 residues.

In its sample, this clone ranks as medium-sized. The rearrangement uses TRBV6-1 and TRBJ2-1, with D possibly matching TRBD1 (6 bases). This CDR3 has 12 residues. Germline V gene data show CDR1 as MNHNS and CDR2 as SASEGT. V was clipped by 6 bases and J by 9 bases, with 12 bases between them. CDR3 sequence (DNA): TGTGCCAGCAGCCGCCAAGGGGGTGAGCAGTTCTTC. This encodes CASSRQGGEQFF.

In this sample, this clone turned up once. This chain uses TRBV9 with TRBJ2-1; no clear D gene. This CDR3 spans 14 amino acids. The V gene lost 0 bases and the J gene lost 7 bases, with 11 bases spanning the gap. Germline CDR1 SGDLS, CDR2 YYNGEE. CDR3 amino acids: CASSVDVYSNEQFF. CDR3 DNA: TGTGCCAGCAGCGTAGACGTGTACTCTAATGAGCAGTTCTTC.

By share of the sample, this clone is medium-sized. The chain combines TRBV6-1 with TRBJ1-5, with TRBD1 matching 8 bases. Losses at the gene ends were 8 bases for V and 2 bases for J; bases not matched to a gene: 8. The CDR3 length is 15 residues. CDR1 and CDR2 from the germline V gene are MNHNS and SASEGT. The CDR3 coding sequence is TGTGCCAGCGGGTATGGACAGGGCGGCAATCAGCCCCAGCATTTT. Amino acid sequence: CASGYGQGGNQPQHF.

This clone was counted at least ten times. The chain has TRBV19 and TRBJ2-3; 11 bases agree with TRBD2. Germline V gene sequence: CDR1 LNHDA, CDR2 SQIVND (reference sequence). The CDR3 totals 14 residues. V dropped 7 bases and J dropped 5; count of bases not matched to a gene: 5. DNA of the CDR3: TGTGCCAGTAACGACCTAGCGGGAGGAGATACGCAGTATTTT. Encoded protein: CASNDLAGGDTQYF.

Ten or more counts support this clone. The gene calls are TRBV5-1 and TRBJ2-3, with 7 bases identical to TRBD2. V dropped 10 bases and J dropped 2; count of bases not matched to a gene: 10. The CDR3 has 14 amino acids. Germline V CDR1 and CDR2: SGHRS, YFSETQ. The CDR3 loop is CAGSSGPDTDTQYF. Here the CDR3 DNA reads TGCGCCGGATCTAGCGGCCCCGACACAGATACGCAGTATTTT.

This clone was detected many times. CDR3 DNA: TGCAGTGCTAGACGTTTCCGGACAGCCTACGAGCAGTACTTC. Translating gives CSARRFRTAYEQYF. The chain is built from TRBV20-1 and TRBJ2-7; possibly TRBD1 for D (6 bases). CDR3 length equals 14 residues. Trimming stripped 2 bases from V and 2 bases from J, with 13 bases between. CDR1 and CDR2 (germline): DFQATT, SNEGSKA (reference sequence).

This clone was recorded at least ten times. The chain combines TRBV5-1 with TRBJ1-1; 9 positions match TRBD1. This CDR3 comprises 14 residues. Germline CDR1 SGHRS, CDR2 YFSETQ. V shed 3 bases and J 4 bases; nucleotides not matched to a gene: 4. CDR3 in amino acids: CASSSMTGGTEAFF. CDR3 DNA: TGCGCCAGCAGCTCGATGACAGGGGGCACTGAAGCTTTCTTT.

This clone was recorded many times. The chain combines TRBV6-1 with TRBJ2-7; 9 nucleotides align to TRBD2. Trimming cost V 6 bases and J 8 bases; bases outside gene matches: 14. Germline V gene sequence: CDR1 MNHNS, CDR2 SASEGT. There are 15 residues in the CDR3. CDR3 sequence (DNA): TGTGCCAGCAGATCCCGGACTAGCGATCTTAACAAGCAGTACTTC. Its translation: CASRSRTSDLNKQYF.